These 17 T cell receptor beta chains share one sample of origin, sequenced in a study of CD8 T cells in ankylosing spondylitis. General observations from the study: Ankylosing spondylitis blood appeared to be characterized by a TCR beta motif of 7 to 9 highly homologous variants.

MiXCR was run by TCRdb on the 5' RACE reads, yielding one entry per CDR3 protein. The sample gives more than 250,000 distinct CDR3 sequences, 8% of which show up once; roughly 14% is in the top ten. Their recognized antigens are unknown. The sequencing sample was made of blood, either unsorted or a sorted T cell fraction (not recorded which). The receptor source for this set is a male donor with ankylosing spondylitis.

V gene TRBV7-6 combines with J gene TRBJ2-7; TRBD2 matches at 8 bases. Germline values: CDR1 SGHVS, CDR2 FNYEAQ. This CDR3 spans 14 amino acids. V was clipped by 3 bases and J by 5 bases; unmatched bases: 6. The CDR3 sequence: CASSLGGRFNEQYF. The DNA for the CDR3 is TGTGCCAGCAGCTTGGGCGGGAGGTTTAACGAGCAGTACTTC. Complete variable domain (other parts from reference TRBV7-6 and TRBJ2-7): GAGVSQSPRYKVTKRGQDVALRCDPISGHVSLYWYRQALGQGPEFLTYFNYEAQQDKSGLPNDRFSAERPEGSISTLTIQRTEQRDSAMYRCASSLGGRFNEQYFGPGTRLTVT.

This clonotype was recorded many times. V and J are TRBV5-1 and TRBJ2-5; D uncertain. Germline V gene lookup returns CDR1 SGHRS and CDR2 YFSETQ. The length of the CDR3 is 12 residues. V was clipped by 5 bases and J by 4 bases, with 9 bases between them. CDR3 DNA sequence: TGCGCCAGCAGGGTTTCAGGAGAGACCCAGTACTTC. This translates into CASRVSGETQYF.

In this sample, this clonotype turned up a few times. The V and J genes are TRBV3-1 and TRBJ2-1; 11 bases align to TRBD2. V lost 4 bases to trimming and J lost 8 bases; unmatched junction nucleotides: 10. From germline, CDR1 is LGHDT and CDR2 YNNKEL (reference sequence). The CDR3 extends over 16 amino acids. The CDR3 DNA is TGTGCCAGCAGCCGAAGACTAGCGGGAACTGGGGATGAGCAGTTCTTC. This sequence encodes CASSRRLAGTGDEQFF.

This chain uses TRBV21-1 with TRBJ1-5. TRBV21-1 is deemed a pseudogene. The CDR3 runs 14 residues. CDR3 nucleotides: TGTGCCAGCAGCAAAGTTTGGAGCAATCAGCCCCAGCATTTT. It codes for CASSKVWSNQPQHF.

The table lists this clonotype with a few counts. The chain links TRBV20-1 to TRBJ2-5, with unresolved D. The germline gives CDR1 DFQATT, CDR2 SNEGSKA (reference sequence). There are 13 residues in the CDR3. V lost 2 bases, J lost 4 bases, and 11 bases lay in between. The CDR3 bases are TGCAGTGCTAGACTGCTTTGGGGAGAGACCCAGTACTTC. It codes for CSARLLWGETQYF.

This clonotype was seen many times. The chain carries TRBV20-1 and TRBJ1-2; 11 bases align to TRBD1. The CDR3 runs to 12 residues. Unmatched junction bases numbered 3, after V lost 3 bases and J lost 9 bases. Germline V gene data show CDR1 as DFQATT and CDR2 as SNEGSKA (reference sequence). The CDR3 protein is CSASGTGGRYTF. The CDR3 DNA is TGCAGTGCTAGTGGGACAGGGGGGCGCTACACCTTC.

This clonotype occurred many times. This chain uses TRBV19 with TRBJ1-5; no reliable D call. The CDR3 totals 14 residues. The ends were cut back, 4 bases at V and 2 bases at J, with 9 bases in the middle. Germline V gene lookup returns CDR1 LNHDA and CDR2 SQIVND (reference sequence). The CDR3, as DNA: TGTGCCAGTAGTACCCTTTCTGGCAATCAGCCCCAGCATTTT. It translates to CASSTLSGNQPQHF.

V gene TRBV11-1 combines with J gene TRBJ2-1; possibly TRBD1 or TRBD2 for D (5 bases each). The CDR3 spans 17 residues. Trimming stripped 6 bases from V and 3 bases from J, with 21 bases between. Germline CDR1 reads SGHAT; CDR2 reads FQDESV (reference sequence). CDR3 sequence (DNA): TGTGCCAGCAGTTGCGGTGCCGGGACCGTGGACTACAATGAGCAGTTCTTC. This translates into CASSCGAGTVDYNEQFF. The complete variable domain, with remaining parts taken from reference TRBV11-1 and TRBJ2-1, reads EAEVAQSPRYKITEKSQAVAFWCDPISGHATLYWYRQILGQGPELLVQFQDESVVDDSQLPKDRFSAERLKGVDSTLKIQPAELGDSAMYLCASSCGAGTVDYNEQFFGPGTRLTVL.

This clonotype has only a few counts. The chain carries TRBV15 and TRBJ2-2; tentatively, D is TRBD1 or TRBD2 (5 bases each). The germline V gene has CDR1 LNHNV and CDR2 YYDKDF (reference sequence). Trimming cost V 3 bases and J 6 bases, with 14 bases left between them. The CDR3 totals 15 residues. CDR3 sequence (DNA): TGTGCCACCAGCAGGGGACCGTCGCGGCCCGGGGAGCTGTTTTTT. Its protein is CATSRGPSRPGELFF.

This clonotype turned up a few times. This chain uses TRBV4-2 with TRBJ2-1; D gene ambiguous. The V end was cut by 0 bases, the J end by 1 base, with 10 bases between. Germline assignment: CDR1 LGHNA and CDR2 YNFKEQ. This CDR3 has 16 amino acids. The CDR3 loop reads CASSQEYLTSYNEQFF. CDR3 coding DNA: TGTGCCAGCAGCCAAGAGTACTTGACTTCCTACAATGAGCAGTTCTTC.

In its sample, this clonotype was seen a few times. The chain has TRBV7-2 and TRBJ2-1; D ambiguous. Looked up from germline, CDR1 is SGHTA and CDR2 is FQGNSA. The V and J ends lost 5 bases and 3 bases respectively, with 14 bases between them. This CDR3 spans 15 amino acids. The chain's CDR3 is CASSPEPRFYNEQFF. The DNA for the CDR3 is TGTGCCAGCAGCCCGGAGCCACGGTTCTACAATGAGCAGTTCTTC. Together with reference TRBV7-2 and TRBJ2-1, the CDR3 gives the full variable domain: GAGVSQSPSNKVTEKGKDVELRCDPISGHTALYWYRQSLGQGLEFLIYFQGNSAPDKSGLPSDRFSAERTGGSVSTLTIQRTQQEDSAVYLCASSPEPRFYNEQFFGPGTRLTVL.

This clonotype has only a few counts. The CDR3 DNA is TGCGCCAGCAGCTGGGAGGCCCAGGCATTTTCCCGTAATTCACCCCTCCACTTT. Its translation: CASSWEAQAFSRNSPLHF. The chain couples TRBV5-1 to TRBJ1-6; no clear D gene. The CDR3 consists of 18 residues. V lost 3 bases, J lost 6 bases, and 22 bases lay in between. Germline V gene lookup returns CDR1 SGHRS and CDR2 YFSETQ.

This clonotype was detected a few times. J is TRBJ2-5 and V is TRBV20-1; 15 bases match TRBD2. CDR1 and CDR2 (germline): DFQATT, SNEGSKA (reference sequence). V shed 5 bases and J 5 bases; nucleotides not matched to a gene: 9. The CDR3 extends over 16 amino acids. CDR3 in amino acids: CSAGGLAGGSGETQYF. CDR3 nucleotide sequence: TGCAGTGCTGGAGGACTAGCGGGAGGGTCGGGTGAGACCCAGTACTTC.

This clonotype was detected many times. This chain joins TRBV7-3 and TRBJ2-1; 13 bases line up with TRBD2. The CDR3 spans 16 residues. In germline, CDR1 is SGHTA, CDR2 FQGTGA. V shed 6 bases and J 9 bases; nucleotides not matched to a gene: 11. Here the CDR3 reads CASRIAGTSGMGEQFF. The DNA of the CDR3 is TGTGCCAGCAGGATCGCCGGGACTAGCGGGATGGGTGAGCAGTTCTTC.

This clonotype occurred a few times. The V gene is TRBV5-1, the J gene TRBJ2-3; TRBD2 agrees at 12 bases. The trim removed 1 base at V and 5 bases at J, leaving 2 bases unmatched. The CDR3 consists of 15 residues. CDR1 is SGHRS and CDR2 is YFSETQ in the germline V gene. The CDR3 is CASSLRGLAGDTQYF. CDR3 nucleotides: TGCGCCAGCAGCTTGAGGGGACTAGCGGGAGATACGCAGTATTTT.

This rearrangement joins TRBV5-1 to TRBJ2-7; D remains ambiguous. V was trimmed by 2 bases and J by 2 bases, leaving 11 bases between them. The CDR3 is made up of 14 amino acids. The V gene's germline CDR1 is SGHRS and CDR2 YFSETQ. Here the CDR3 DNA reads TGCGCCAGCAGCTTAGGCCGTAGTGCCTACGAGCAGTACTTC. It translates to CASSLGRSAYEQYF. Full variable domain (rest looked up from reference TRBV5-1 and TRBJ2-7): KAGVTQTPRYLIKTRGQQVTLSCSPISGHRSVSWYQQTPGQGLQFLFEYFSETQRNKGNFPGRFSGRQFSNSRSEMNVSTLELGDSALYLCASSLGRSAYEQYFGPGTRLTVT.

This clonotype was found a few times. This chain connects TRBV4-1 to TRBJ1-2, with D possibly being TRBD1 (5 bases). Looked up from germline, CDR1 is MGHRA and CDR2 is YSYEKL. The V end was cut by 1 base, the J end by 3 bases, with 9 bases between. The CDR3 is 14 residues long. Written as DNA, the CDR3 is TGCGCCAGCAGCCAAGTGAGGGGTGACTATGGCTACACCTTC. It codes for CASSQVRGDYGYTF.